This TCR beta chain was sequenced for a study of cytomegalovirus exposure and HLA in healthy donors. V lost 4 bases to trimming and J lost 2 bases, with 17 bases between them. This CDR3 contains 16 residues. CDR1 and CDR2 from the germline V gene are MGHRA and YSYEKL. The PCR ran on 60 Vbeta and 13 Jbeta primers. Sequenced by immunoSEQ multiplex PCR; TCRdb stores in-frame clones only, minus some. Its clone listing holds almost 45,000 clones. The clonotype was recovered from a male donor in good health and CMV-seronegative. The gene calls are TRBV4-1 and TRBJ2-5; possible D gene TRBD2, 5 bases. What was sequenced was PBMCs. CDR3 sequence: CASSPELGQFQETQYF. Written as DNA, the CDR3 is TGCGCCAGCAGCCCGGAACTAGGGCAGTTTCAAGAGACCCAGTACTTC.